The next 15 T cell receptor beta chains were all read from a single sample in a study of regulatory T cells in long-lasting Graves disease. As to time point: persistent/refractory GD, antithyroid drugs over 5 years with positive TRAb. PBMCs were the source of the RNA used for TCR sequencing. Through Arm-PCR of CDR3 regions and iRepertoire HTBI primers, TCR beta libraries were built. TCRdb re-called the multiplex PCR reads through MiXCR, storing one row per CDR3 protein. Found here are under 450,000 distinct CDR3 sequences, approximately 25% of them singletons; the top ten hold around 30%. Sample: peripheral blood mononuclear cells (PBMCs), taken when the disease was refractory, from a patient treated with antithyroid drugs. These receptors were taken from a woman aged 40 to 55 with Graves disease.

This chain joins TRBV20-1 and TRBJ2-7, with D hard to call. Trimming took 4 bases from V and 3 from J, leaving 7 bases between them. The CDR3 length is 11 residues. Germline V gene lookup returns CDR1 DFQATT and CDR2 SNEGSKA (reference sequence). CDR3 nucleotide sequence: TGCAGTGCTATCCTTCACTACGAGCAGTACTTC. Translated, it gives CSAILHYEQYF.

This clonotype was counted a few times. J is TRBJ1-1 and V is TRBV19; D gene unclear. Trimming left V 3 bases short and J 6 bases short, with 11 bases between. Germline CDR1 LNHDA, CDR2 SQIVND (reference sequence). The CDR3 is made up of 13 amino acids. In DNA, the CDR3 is TGTGCCAGTAGTATGAGGGAAAACCCTGAAGCTTTCTTT. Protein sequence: CASSMRENPEAFF. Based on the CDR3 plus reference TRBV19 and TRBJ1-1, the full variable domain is DGGITQSPKYLFRKEGQNVTLSCEQNLNHDAMYWYRQDPGQGLRLIYYSQIVNDFQKGDIAEGYSVSREKKESFPLTVTSAQKNPTAFYLCASSMRENPEAFFGQGTRLTVV.

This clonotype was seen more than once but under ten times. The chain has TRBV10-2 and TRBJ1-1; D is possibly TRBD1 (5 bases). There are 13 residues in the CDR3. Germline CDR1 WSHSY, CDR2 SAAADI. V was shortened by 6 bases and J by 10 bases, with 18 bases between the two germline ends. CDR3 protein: CASRAGTGSRAFF. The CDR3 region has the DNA TGCGCCAGCAGGGCGGGGACCGGGTCTCGAGCTTTCTTT.

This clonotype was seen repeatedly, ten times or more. The CDR3 sequence: CASSHRDRGSYEQYF. The CDR3 nucleotides read TGTGCCAGCAGTCACAGGGACAGGGGATCCTACGAGCAGTACTTC. This chain links TRBV28 with TRBJ2-7, with TRBD1 matching 10 bases. After removal of 5 bases from V and 1 base from J, the junction contained 5 bases not matched to a gene. The CDR3 contains 15 residues. The V gene's germline CDR1 is MDHEN and CDR2 SYDVKM.

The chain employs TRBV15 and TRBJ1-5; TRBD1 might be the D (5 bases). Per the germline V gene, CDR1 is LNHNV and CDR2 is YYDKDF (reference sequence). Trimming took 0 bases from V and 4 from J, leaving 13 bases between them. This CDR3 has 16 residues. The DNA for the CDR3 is TGTGCCACCAGCAGAGATACCCGGAGGGGTAATCAGCCCCAGCATTTT. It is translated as CATSRDTRRGNQPQHF. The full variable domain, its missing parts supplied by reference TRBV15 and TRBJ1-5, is DAMVIQNPRYQVTQFGKPVTLSCSQTLNHNVMYWYQQKSSQAPKLLFHYYDKDFNNEADTPDNFQSRRPNTSFCFLDIRSPGLGDTAMYLCATSRDTRRGNQPQHFGDGTRLSIL.

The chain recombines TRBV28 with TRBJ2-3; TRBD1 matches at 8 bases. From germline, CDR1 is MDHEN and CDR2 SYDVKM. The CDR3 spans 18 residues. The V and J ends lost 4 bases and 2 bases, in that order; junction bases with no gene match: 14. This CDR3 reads CASSSHFLGQGTTDTQYF. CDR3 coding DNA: TGTGCCAGCAGTTCTCACTTCCTCGGACAGGGTACCACAGATACGCAGTATTTT. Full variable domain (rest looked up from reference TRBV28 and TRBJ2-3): DVKVTQSSRYLVKRTGEKVFLECVQDMDHENMFWYRQDPGLGLRLIYFSYDVKMKEKGDIPEGYSVSREKKERFSLILESASTNQTSMYLCASSSHFLGQGTTDTQYFGPGTRLTVL.

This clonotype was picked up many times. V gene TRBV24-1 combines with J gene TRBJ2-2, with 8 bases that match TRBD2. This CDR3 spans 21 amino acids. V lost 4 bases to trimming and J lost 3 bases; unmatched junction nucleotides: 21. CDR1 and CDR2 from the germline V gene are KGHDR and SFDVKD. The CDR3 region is CATSDPDDGVAGILDTGELFF. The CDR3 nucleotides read TGTGCCACCAGTGACCCCGATGATGGAGTAGCGGGAATTCTGGACACCGGGGAGCTGTTTTTT.

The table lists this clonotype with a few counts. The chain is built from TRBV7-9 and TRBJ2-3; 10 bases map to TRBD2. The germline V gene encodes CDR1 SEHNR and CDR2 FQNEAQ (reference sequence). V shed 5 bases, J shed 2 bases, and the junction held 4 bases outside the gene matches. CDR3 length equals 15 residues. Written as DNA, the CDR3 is TGTGCCAGCAGCCTTAGCGGGGGGAACACAGATACGCAGTATTTT. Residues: CASSLSGGNTDTQYF.

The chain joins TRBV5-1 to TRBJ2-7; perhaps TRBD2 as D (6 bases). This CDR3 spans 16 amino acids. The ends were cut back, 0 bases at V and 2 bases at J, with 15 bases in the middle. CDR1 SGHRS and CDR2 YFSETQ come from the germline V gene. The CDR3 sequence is CASSLAAGSFPYEQYF. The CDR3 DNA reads TGCGCCAGCAGCTTGGCGGCGGGAAGCTTCCCCTACGAGCAGTACTTC.

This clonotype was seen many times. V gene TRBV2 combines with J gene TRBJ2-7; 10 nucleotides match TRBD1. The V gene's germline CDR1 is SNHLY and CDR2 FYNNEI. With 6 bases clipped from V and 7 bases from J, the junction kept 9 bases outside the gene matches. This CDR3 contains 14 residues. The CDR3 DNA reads TGTGCCAGCAGCACCGGGACAGGGGCGAGGGAGCAGTACTTC. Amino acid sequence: CASSTGTGAREQYF.

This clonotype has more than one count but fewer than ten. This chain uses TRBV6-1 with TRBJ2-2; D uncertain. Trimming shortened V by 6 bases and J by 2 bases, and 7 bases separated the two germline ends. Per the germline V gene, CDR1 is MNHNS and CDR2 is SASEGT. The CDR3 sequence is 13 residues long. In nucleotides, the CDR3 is TGTGCCAGCAGGACTTTTAACACCGGGGAGCTGTTTTTT. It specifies CASRTFNTGELFF.

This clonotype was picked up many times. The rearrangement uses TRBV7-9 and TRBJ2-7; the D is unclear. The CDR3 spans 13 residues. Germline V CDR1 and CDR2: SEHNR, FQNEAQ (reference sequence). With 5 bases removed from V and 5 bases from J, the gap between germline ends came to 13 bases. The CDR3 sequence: CASSPRGWDEQYF. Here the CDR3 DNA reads TGTGCCAGCAGCCCTCGTGGATGGGACGAGCAGTACTTC.

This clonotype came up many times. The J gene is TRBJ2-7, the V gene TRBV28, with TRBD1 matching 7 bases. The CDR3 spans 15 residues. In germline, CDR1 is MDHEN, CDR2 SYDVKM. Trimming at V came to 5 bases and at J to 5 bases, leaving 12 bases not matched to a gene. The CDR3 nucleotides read TGTGCCAGCAGTCAATACAGGGGTTTTAGGGACGAGCAGTACTTC. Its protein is CASSQYRGFRDEQYF.

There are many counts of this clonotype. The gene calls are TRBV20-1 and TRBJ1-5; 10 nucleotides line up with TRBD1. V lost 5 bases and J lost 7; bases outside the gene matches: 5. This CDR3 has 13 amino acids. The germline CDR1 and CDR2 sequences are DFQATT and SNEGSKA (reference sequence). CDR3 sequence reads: CSARQGAAQPQHF. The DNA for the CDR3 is TGCAGTGCTCGACAGGGGGCCGCGCAGCCCCAGCATTTT.

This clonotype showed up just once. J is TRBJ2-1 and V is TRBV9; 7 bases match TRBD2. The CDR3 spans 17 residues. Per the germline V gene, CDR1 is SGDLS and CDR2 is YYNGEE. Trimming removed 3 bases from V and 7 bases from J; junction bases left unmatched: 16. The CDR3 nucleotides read TGTGCCAGCAGCGACAAACTGACCGGGACTACTGATAATGAGCAGTTCTTC. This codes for CASSDKLTGTTDNEQFF. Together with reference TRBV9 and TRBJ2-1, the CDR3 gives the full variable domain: DSGVTQTPKHLITATGQRVTLRCSPRSGDLSVYWYQQSLDQGLQFLIQYYNGEERAKGNILERFSAQQFPDLHSELNLSSLELGDSALYFCASSDKLTGTTDNEQFFGPGTRLTVL.